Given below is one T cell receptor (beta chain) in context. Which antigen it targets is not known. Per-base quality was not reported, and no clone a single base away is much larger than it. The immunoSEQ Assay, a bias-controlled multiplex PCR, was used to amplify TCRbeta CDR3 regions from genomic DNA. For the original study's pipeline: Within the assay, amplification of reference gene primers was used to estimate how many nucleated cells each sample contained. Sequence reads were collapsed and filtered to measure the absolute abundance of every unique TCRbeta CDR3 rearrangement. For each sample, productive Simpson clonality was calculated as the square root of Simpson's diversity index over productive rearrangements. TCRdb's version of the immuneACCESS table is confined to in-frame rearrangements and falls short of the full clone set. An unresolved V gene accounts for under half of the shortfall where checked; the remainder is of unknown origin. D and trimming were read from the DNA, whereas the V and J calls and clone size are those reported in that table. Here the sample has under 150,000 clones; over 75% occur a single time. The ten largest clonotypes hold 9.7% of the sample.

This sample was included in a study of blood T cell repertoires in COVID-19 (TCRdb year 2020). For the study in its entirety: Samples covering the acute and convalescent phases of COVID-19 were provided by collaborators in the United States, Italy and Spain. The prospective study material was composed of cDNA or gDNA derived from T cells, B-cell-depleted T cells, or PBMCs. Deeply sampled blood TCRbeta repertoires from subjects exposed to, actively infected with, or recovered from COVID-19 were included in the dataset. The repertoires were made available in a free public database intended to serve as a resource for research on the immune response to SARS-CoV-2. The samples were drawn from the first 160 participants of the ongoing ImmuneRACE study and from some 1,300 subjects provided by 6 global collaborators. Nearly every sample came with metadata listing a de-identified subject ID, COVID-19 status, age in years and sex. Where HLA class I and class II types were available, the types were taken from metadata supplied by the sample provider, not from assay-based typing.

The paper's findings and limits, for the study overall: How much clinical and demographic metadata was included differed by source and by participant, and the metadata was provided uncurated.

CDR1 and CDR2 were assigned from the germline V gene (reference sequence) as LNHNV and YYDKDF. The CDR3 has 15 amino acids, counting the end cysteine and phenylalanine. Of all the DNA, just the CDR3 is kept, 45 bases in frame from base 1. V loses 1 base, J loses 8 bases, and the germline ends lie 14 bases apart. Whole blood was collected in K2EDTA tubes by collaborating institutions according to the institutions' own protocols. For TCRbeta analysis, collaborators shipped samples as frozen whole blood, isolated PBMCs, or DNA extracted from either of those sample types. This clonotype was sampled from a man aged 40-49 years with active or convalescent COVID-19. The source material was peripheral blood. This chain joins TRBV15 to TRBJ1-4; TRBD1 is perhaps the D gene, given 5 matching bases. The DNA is TGTGCCACCAGCAGAGTCGGGGGAAAGGGGGAAAAACTGTTTTTT. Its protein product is CATSRVGGKGEKLFF.